This T cell receptor (beta chain) was sequenced during a study of blood T cell repertoires in COVID-19. The CDR3 has 12 amino acids. Germline V CDR1 and CDR2: MDHEN, SYDVKM. In the original workflow: It was from reference gene primer amplification that nucleated cell counts were estimated. Assay: immunoSEQ multiplex PCR; the TCRdb copy retains only in-frame clones and omits some. The DNA was the basis for D and trimming; V, J and clone size are from that table. Among 150,000 to 200,000 clones listed, about 80% were seen once. The source of this sequence is a human donor with acute or convalescent COVID-19. The donor label of this sample is uncertain. The V gene is TRBV28, the J gene TRBJ2-4; 9 nucleotides align to TRBD1. Source material: peripheral blood. The CDR3 sequence is CVVGDRVNIQYF. CDR3 bases: TGTGTTGTCGGGGACAGGGTTAACATTCAGTACTTC.